This T cell receptor beta chain was sequenced in a study of cytomegalovirus exposure and HLA in healthy donors. Study-wide results and caveats: Accurate prediction of most subjects' HLA-A and HLA-B alleles from TCR beta sequences was reported. The study designated 150 or so TCR beta chains cytomegalovirus-associated.

The PCR employed 60 Vbeta primers together with 13 Jbeta primers. Assay used: immunoSEQ multiplex PCR; TCRdb lists only in-frame clones, some missing. The sample has about 180,000 clones; about 78% are singletons. Nominally healthy donors were sampled, though unrecorded immune exposures were likely. V was clipped by 5 bases and J by 4 bases; unmatched bases: 11. The CDR3 consists of 16 residues. Germline V CDR1 and CDR2: MNHEY, SMNVEV (reference sequence). About this clone: Its matching antigen is unknown.

Sequenced input: PBMCs. The gene calls are TRBV27 and TRBJ1-2; 9 nucleotides match TRBD1. This TCR was recovered from a man aged 40-49 years in good health and CMV-seronegative. CDR3 sequence (DNA): TGTGCCAGCAGTCCAAATCCGGGACAGGGTGCCTATGGCTACACCTTC. It translates to CASSPNPGQGAYGYTF.